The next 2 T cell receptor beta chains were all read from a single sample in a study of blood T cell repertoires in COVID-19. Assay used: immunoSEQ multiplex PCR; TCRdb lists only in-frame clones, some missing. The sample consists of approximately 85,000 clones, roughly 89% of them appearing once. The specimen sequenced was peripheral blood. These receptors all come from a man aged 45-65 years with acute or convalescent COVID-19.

CDR3 in DNA: TGTGCCAGCAGTTTGAGGACAGGGGCCACCGGCTACACCTTC. Translation gives CASSLRTGATGYTF. This sequence joins TRBV27 and TRBJ1-2; 9 bases are shared with TRBD1. The V gene end was trimmed by 3 bases and the J gene end by 8 bases; junction bases not matched to a gene: 7. CDR3 size: 14 residues. The germline V gene encodes CDR1 MNHEY and CDR2 SMNVEV (reference sequence).

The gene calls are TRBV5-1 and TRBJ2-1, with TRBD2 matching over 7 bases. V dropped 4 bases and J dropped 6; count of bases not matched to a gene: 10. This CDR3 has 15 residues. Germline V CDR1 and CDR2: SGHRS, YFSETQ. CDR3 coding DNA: TGCGCCAGCAGCCTGACTAGCAATTTGTTCAATGAGCAGTTCTTC. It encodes CASSLTSNLFNEQFF.